The 2 T cell receptor beta chains reported below all come from one sample, sequenced in a study of blood T cell repertoires in COVID-19. TCRdb keeps only in-frame clones here, not all; method: immunoSEQ multiplex PCR. The sample lists 350,000 to 400,000 clones; more than 75% were seen once. Sequencing used PBMCs or T cells enriched from blood (not recorded which). The receptor source for this set is a woman under 30 who had recovered from COVID-19.

A single count supports this clone. The CDR3 bases are TGCGCCTCAGCATGGATAGCGGACACAGATACGCAGTATTTT. This gives the protein CASAWIADTDTQYF. This sequence joins TRBV5-1 and TRBJ2-3; possibly TRBD2 for D (6 bases). V lost 10 bases and J lost 2, with 17 bases in between. In germline, CDR1 is SGHRS, CDR2 YFSETQ. The length of the CDR3 is 14 residues.

V is TRBV30 and J is TRBJ1-1, with 8 bases lining up with TRBD1. Germline V gene data show CDR1 as GTSNPN and CDR2 as SVGIG (reference sequence). The CDR3 length is 14 residues. The V and J ends lost 5 bases and 5 bases, in that order; junction bases with no gene match: 10. The CDR3, as DNA: TGTGCCTGGGCGTTCGACAGGGGTGGAACTGAAGCTTTCTTT. Its protein product is CAWAFDRGGTEAFF.